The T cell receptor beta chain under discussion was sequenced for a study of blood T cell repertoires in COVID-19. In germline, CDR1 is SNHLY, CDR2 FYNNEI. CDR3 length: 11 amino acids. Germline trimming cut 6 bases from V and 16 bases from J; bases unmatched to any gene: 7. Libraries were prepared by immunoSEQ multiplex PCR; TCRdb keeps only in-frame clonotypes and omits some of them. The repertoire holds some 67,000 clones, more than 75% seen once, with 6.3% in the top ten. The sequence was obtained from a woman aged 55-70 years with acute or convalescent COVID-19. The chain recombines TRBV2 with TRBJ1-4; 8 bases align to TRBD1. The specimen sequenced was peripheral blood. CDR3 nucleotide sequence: TGTGCCAGCAGCTCCGGACAGGGCCCGTTTTTT. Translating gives CASSSGQGPFF.